This is a list of T cell receptor beta chains from one sample in a study of shared clonotypes between healthy human individuals. Only in-frame clones appear in the TCRdb table, and some are missing; sequencing was by immunoSEQ multiplex PCR. Here the sample spans more than 2 million clones, over 85% being singletons. Sequencing was carried out using naive CD8+ T cells sorted from blood. The receptors were sampled from a man aged 18 to 29 in good health. CDR3s include the opening cysteine and the closing phenylalanine or tryptophan. Fields, in order: J gene, V gene, D gene, clone size, CDR3 DNA, CDR3 protein. A D gene is named only where the DNA matches it firmly. Some rows mark clone size as missing; the rest say once, few, many or name a class of expanded clone.

>TRBJ1-4|TRBV6-6|TRBD1|.
TGTGCCAGCAACTCCCGACAGGGTTTAATTGAAGAAAAACTGTTTTTT
CASNSRQGLIEEKLFF
>TRBJ2-3|TRBV2|TRBD1|.
TGTGCCAGCAGTGAAGGGGACAGCTACACATATACGCAGTATTTT
CASSEGDSYTYTQYF
>TRBJ1-4|TRBV7-9|.|.
TGTGCCAGCAGCTCTCCGGGACAACGGTCCGAAAAACTGTTTTTT
CASSSPGQRSEKLFF
>TRBJ1-2|TRBV4-1|.|.
TGCGCCAGCAGCCAAGTTGCCCGCACCGGGGCGGACTATGGCTACACCTTC
CASSQVARTGADYGYTF
>TRBJ2-7|TRBV2|TRBD2|few
TGTGCCAGCCATAGCGGGGGGTTCCACGAGCAGTACTTC
CASHSGGFHEQYF
>TRBJ1-6|TRBV27|.|.
TGTGCCAGCAGTATTCCGCAGAGAAATTCACCCCTCCACTTT
CASSIPQRNSPLHF
>TRBJ2-7|TRBV6-5|TRBD2|.
TGTGCCACACGGGGGGTCCCCTCCTACTACGAGCAGTACTTC
CATRGVPSYYEQYF
>TRBJ1-2|TRBV2|.|.
TGTGCCAGCAGTGAAGATTTCGGGGAGAGGCACTATGGCTACACCTTC
CASSEDFGERHYGYTF
>TRBJ2-7|TRBV5-6|TRBD1|.
TGTGCCAGCAGCTCGTGGACAGGGGAGAGGCAGTACTTC
CASSSWTGERQYF
>TRBJ2-4|TRBV19|.|.
TGTGCCAGTAGTATTCTGAACCAAGCGTACTTC
CASSILNQAYF
>TRBJ1-3|TRBV9|.|.
TGTGCCAGCAGCCCAGAGGGCAGGTCTATTGGAAACACCATATATTTT
CASSPEGRSIGNTIYF
>TRBJ2-5|TRBV13|.|.
TGTGCCAGCAGCTCCGGGCCCCCCGGGGGAGAGACCCAGTACTTC
CASSSGPPGGETQYF
>TRBJ2-3|TRBV11-2|TRBD2|.
TGTGCCAGCAGCCCGACAGAGCGGGGGGAGACAGATACGCAGTATTTT
CASSPTERGETDTQYF
>TRBJ1-1|TRBV4-1|.|once
TGCGCCAGCAGCCAAACAGTAGGGAACACTGAAGCTTTCTTT
CASSQTVGNTEAFF
>TRBJ2-1|TRBV4-1|TRBD2|.
TGCGCCAGCAGCCAAGAGTTCCTGGCGGGAGGGAATGAGCAGTTCTTC
CASSQEFLAGGNEQFF
>TRBJ1-4|TRBV4-2|.|.
TGTGCCAGCAGCCAGGGCCCGGACAAACTGTTTTTT
CASSQGPDKLFF
>TRBJ2-3|TRBV27|.|.
TGTGCCAGCAGTTTCTTCCAGCGGGTAGGCCCCGTTACGCAGTATTTT
CASSFFQRVGPVTQYF
>TRBJ2-2|TRBV4-1|.|.
TGCGCCAGCAGCCAAGAGGCGTCTCAGGTGTGGACCGGGGAGCTGTTTTTT
CASSQEASQVWTGELFF
>TRBJ2-3|TRBV7-8|.|.
TGTGCCAGCAGCTTAGCCCCAGATACGCAGTATTTT
CASSLAPDTQYF
>TRBJ2-7|TRBV4-1|TRBD2|once
TGCGCCAGCAGCCAAGGGATACTAGCGGGAGAACAGTACTTC
CASSQGILAGEQYF
>TRBJ2-1|TRBV5-4|.|.
TGTGCCAGCAGTGCTAGCTATGAGCAGTTCTTC
CASSASYEQFF
>TRBJ1-2|TRBV4-1|.|.
TGCGCCAGCAGCCAAGTCCGAGGGGATGGCTATGGCTACACCTTC
CASSQVRGDGYGYTF
>TRBJ2-5|TRBV19|.|.
TGTGCCAGTAATCCAGAGGGCAGGGGTTCAGAGACCCAGTACTTC
CASNPEGRGSETQYF
>TRBJ2-7|TRBV19|.|.
TGTGCCAGTAGTGCAGACTCATTCTACGAGCAGTACTTC
CASSADSFYEQYF
>TRBJ1-1|TRBV7-9|.|few
TGTGCCAGCAGCTTCGGCGACACTGAAGCTTTCTTT
CASSFGDTEAFF
>TRBJ2-7|TRBV7-8|.|.
TGTGCCAGCAGCGCCGGGGTCGAGCAGTACTTC
CASSAGVEQYF
>TRBJ2-7|TRBV19|.|.
TGTGCCAGTAGCCTAGGACTGGGGTCCTACGAGCAGTACTTC
CASSLGLGSYEQYF
>TRBJ2-1|TRBV9|.|.
TGTGCCAGCAGCGTAGTGGCGGGGGCCACAGAAAACAATGAGCAGTTCTTC
CASSVVAGATENNEQFF
>TRBJ2-3|TRBV11-2|.|.
TGTGCCAGCAGCTCTCTTGAGCGCACAGATACGCAGTATTTT
CASSSLERTDTQYF
>TRBJ2-1|TRBV6-6|TRBD1|.
TGTGCCAGCAGTTACTCGGGGACAGGGTACAATGAGCAGTTCTTC
CASSYSGTGYNEQFF
>TRBJ2-7|TRBV13|TRBD1|once
TGTGCCAGCAGCTCCTCGGGACAGGGCTACGAGCAGTACTTC
CASSSSGQGYEQYF
>TRBJ2-7|TRBV6-6|.|once
TGTGCCAGCAGTCTCCTGGACAGTGGAGCCTACGAGCAGTACTTC
CASSLLDSGAYEQYF
>TRBJ1-2|TRBV6-5|.|.
TGTGCCAGCAGTTACGACGCCGGGGACTATGGCTACACCTTC
CASSYDAGDYGYTF
>TRBJ2-7|TRBV18|TRBD1|.
TGTGCCAGCTCACCGGCCGGGACAGGGGGCGCCGAGCAGTACTTC
CASSPAGTGGAEQYF
>TRBJ2-2|TRBV14|.|few
TGTGCCAGCAGCCATATCCCACAGGGATCCGGGGAGCTGTTTTTT
CASSHIPQGSGELFF
>TRBJ1-5|TRBV6-5|.|.
TGTGCCAGCAGTTACTCGAGGGGCCAGCCCCAGCATTTT
CASSYSRGQPQHF
>TRBJ2-7|TRBV11-2|.|.
TGTGCCAGCAGCTTTCAAGACTACGAGCAGTACTTC
CASSFQDYEQYF
>TRBJ2-7|TRBV27|.|.
TGTGCCAGCGGTCCCGGGTACGGGAGAAACTCCTACGAGCAGTACTTC
CASGPGYGRNSYEQYF
>TRBJ2-5|TRBV7-9|TRBD2|.
TGTGCCAGCAGCTCCAATAGATTGGTACTAGCGGCAGTTCAAGAGACCCAGTACTTC
CASSSNRLVLAAVQETQYF
>TRBJ2-1|TRBV13|TRBD1|.
TGTGCCAGCAGCTATAAGGGACAGGGGTACAATGAGCAGTTCTTC
CASSYKGQGYNEQFF
>TRBJ2-1|TRBV30|TRBD2|.
TGTGCCTCCCTCACAGCGGGGGCCGCAGAGGAGCAGTTCTTC
CASLTAGAAEEQFF
>TRBJ2-3|TRBV13|TRBD1|.
TGTGCCAGCAGCTTAGACCCTGGACAGGGCCCCACAGATACGCAGTATTTT
CASSLDPGQGPTDTQYF
>TRBJ1-1|TRBV19|.|.
TGTGCCAGTAGTATTGGCCGAATCCACACTGAAGCTTTCTTT
CASSIGRIHTEAFF
>TRBJ2-5|TRBV30|.|.
TGTGCCTGGAGTGCGTCAGAGGGCAGGAAGACCCAGTACTTC
CAWSASEGRKTQYF
>TRBJ2-7|TRBV5-6|.|.
TGTGCCAGCAGCTTGACTACCTACGAGCAGTACTTC
CASSLTTYEQYF
>TRBJ2-7|TRBV7-9|TRBD2|.
TGTGCCAGCAGCCCCCACCAGGGACTAGTAGGCTCCTACGAGCAGTACTTC
CASSPHQGLVGSYEQYF
>TRBJ2-3|TRBV13|.|.
TGTGCCAGCAGCCCCATTATGCAGGATACGCAGTATTTT
CASSPIMQDTQYF
>TRBJ1-5|TRBV2|TRBD1|.
TGTGCCAGCAGTGGGACAGGGCCCAATCAGCCCCAGCATTTT
CASSGTGPNQPQHF
>TRBJ2-7|TRBV5-6|.|.
TGTGCCAGCAGCTTTATGAGCTACGAGCAGTACTTC
CASSFMSYEQYF